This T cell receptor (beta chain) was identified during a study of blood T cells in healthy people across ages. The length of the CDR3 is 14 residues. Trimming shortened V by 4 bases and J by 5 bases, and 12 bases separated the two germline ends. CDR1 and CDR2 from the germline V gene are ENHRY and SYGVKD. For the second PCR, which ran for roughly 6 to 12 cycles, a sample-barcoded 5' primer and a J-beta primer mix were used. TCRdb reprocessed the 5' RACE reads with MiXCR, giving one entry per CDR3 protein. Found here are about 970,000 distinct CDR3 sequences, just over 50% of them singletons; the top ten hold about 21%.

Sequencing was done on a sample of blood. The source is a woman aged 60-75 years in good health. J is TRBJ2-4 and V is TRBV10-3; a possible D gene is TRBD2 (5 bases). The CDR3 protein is CAISVERTENIQYF. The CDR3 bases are TGTGCCATCAGTGTGGAGCGGACCGAAAACATTCAGTACTTC.